The subject of this entry is one T cell receptor (beta chain). RNA totalling 0.5 to 1 ug underwent reverse transcription with random hexamers. With immunoSEQ multiplex PCR, TCR beta CDR3 was amplified across 54 Vbeta and 13 Jbeta. TCRdb used MiXCR to reprocess the immunoSEQ multiplex PCR reads, holding one entry per CDR3 protein. The sample has approximately 190,000 distinct CDR3 sequences, approximately 95% seen once; the top ten hold around 0.16%. This sample stems from a study of CD8 T cells in Susac syndrome. This sequence was found in a human donor with Susac syndrome. Sequencing was done on a sample of CD8+ T cells from PBMCs.

The CDR3 coding sequence is TGTGCCAGCCATAAGGGTCTAGCGGGGAATGAGCAGTTCTTC. Translated: CASHKGLAGNEQFF. The gene calls are TRBV19 and TRBJ2-1, with 9 bases aligning to TRBD2. CDR1 is LNHDA, CDR2 SQIVND, per germline (reference sequence). There are 14 residues in the CDR3. The junction had 10 bases not matched to a gene; V was cut back by 9 bases and J by 7 bases.